Presented here are 17 T cell receptor beta chains from one specimen sequenced in a study of blood T cell repertoires in COVID-19. Sequencing was performed with immunoSEQ multiplex PCR; in TCRdb, only in-frame clones are kept and a portion is missing. The data show approximately 150,000 clones, about 86% seen once. Sequenced material: peripheral blood. Receptors originate from a man aged 70 or older with acute or convalescent COVID-19.

The chain is built from TRBV3-1 (or the pseudogene TRBV3-2) and TRBJ2-7; D may be TRBD2 (6 bases). Germline V gene data show CDR1 as LGHDT and CDR2 as YNNKEL (reference sequence). The CDR3 is made up of 14 amino acids. V shed 6 bases and J shed 0 bases, with 12 bases lying between them. The CDR3 DNA is TGTGCCAGCAGACTTAGCGGATCCTCCTACGAGCAGTACTTC. The encoded protein is CASRLSGSSYEQYF.

The chain couples TRBV5-1 to TRBJ2-3, with TRBD2 identical over 12 bases. This CDR3 region has 14 residues. Germline trimming cut 0 bases from V and 10 bases from J; bases unmatched to any gene: 3. CDR1 SGHRS and CDR2 YFSETQ come from the germline V gene. The CDR3 DNA follows: TGCGCCAGCAGCTTGGGACTAGCGGGAGAATCGCAGTATTTT. Amino acid sequence: CASSLGLAGESQYF.

CDR3 sequence reads: CASSQEAGGSYEQYF. The CDR3 bases are TGTGCCAGCAGCCAAGAAGCGGGAGGCTCCTACGAGCAGTACTTC. V usage is TRBV4-2 and J usage is TRBJ2-7; 9 nucleotides agree with TRBD2. With V trimmed by 0 bases and J by 0 bases, 0 bases remained unmatched. Per the germline V gene, CDR1 is LGHNA and CDR2 is YNFKEQ. CDR3 length equals 15 residues.

The chain couples TRBV5-1 to TRBJ2-7; a weak D match, TRBD2 (7 bases). The germline V gene encodes CDR1 SGHRS and CDR2 YFSETQ. This CDR3 spans 14 amino acids. Trimming removed 6 bases from V and 4 bases from J, with 17 bases in between. CDR3 nucleotide sequence: TGCGCCAGCACCCCCGGGGGGACACTTTACGAGCAGTACTTC. Translated: CASTPGGTLYEQYF.

V is TRBV7-9 and J is TRBJ1-3; no reliable D call. The CDR3 is 13 amino acids. Germline values: CDR1 SEHNR, CDR2 FQNEAQ (reference sequence). With 5 bases removed from V and 2 bases from J, the gap between germline ends came to 7 bases. CDR3: CASSVGPGNTIYF. CDR3 nucleotide sequence: TGTGCCAGCAGCGTAGGGCCTGGAAACACCATATATTTT.

This chain connects TRBV7-9 to TRBJ2-2; 8 nucleotides align to TRBD2. Germline assignment: CDR1 SEHNR and CDR2 FQNEAQ (reference sequence). Losses at the gene ends were 2 bases for V and 8 bases for J; bases not matched to a gene: 10. The CDR3 has 16 residues. The CDR3 loop reads CASSLTDSGIWGELFF. The CDR3 DNA reads as TGTGCCAGCAGCTTAACGGATAGCGGGATTTGGGGGGAGCTGTTTTTT.

The chain joins TRBV6-5 to TRBJ2-7, with TRBD2 matching 9 bases. Trimming cost V 4 bases and J 7 bases; bases outside gene matches: 5. Germline CDR1 reads MNHEY; CDR2 reads SVGAGI. The CDR3 is 13 residues long. The CDR3 region has the DNA TGTGCCAGCAGTTTGGGACTAGCAAATGAGCAGTACTTC. It codes for CASSLGLANEQYF.

CDR3 nucleotide sequence: TGTGCCAGTAGTCCGCAGGGGGCGCAAACTGGAAACACCATATATTTT. Residues: CASSPQGAQTGNTIYF. The V gene is TRBV19, the J gene TRBJ1-3, with TRBD1 identical over 8 bases. The CDR3 runs 16 residues. V lost 5 bases to trimming and J lost 2 bases; unmatched junction nucleotides: 8. Germline CDR1 and CDR2: LNHDA and SQIVND (reference sequence).

This chain connects TRBV27 to TRBJ2-1; a possible D gene is TRBD2 (5 bases). CDR1 is MNHEY and CDR2 is SMNVEV in the germline V gene (reference sequence). This CDR3 region has 15 residues. Trimming cost V 7 bases and J 0 bases, with 13 bases left between them. The CDR3 DNA reads TGTGCCAGCAACCCCCGGAGGAGCTCCTACAATGAGCAGTTCTTC. This translates into CASNPRRSSYNEQFF.

The rearrangement links TRBV3-1 (or the pseudogene TRBV3-2) to TRBJ2-3, with 7 bases fitting TRBD2. Germline CDR1 and CDR2: LGHDT and YNNKEL (reference sequence). V lost 9 bases and J lost 0; bases outside the gene matches: 6. This CDR3 has 14 residues. The CDR3 spells CARDLAVSTDTQYF. CDR3 bases: TGTGCCAGGGATCTAGCGGTTAGCACAGATACGCAGTATTTT.

The J gene is TRBJ1-1, the V gene TRBV27; D may be TRBD1 (5 bases). The CDR3 length is 17 residues. The germline V gene encodes CDR1 MNHEY and CDR2 SMNVEV (reference sequence). V was trimmed by 6 bases and J by 4 bases, leaving 24 bases between them. The DNA of the CDR3 is TGTGCCAGCAGAAGTTTAATGGGACTTGAGAGCAGCACTGAAGCTTTCTTT. Residues: CASRSLMGLESSTEAFF.

V gene TRBV9 combines with J gene TRBJ1-2, with 8 positions matching TRBD1. Germline CDR1 is SGDLS and CDR2 is YYNGEE. J gave up 4 bases and V 3 bases, and 5 bases lay outside the gene matches. This CDR3 is built from 14 residues. The CDR3 protein is CASSAQGAGYGYTF. DNA for the CDR3: TGTGCCAGCAGCGCCCAGGGGGCAGGCTATGGCTACACCTTC.

This chain joins TRBV28 and TRBJ1-4; 8 bases agree with TRBD1. The CDR3 spans 16 residues. The germline gives CDR1 MDHEN, CDR2 SYDVKM. The V and J ends lost 5 bases and 5 bases, in that order; junction bases with no gene match: 10. The CDR3 sequence is CASSLGTGTGNEKLFF. CDR3 DNA sequence: TGTGCCAGCAGTCTAGGAACCGGGACAGGAAATGAAAAACTGTTTTTT. Variable domain in full (rest from reference TRBV28 and TRBJ1-4): DVKVTQSSRYLVKRTGEKVFLECVQDMDHENMFWYRQDPGLGLRLIYFSYDVKMKEKGDIPEGYSVSREKKERFSLILESASTNQTSMYLCASSLGTGTGNEKLFFGSGTQLSVL.

This clone was detected only a few times. The V gene is TRBV7-8, the J gene TRBJ1-3; D uncertain. Trimming removed 6 bases from V and 0 bases from J, with 12 bases in between. CDR1 is SGHVS and CDR2 is FQNEAQ in the germline V gene. CDR3 length: 15 residues. CDR3 coding DNA: TGTGCCAGCAGTCCTCTCCGCGGCTCTGGAAACACCATATATTTT. Its protein is CASSPLRGSGNTIYF.

The rearrangement links TRBV5-1 to TRBJ2-3, with TRBD2 identical over 12 bases. Trimming took 0 bases from V and 6 from J; bases not matched to a gene: 11. The CDR3 totals 18 residues. Per germline, CDR1 SGHRS and CDR2 YFSETQ. CDR3 sequence (DNA): TGCGCCAGCAGCTTGGGACTAGCGGGAGTCTTAGGAAGGGATACGCAGTATTTT. It specifies CASSLGLAGVLGRDTQYF.

The V and J genes are TRBV5-1 and TRBJ2-5; 11 bases are shared with TRBD2. Germline-derived CDR1 and CDR2 are SGHRS and YFSETQ. Losses at the gene ends were 3 bases for V and 0 bases for J; bases not matched to a gene: 1. This CDR3 contains 15 residues. Here the CDR3 reads CASSWGLADQETQYF. The CDR3 bases are TGCGCCAGCAGCTGGGGACTAGCGGACCAAGAGACCCAGTACTTC. Variable domain in full (rest from reference TRBV5-1 and TRBJ2-5): KAGVTQTPRYLIKTRGQQVTLSCSPISGHRSVSWYQQTPGQGLQFLFEYFSETQRNKGNFPGRFSGRQFSNSRSEMNVSTLELGDSALYLCASSWGLADQETQYFGPGTRLLVL.

The V call is TRBV19, the J call TRBJ2-7; 10 positions agree with TRBD2. The V and J ends lost 4 bases and 6 bases, in that order; junction bases with no gene match: 9. Per germline, CDR1 LNHDA and CDR2 SQIVND (reference sequence). CDR3 length: 15 residues. The CDR3 sequence is CASSSGPSGSIEQYF. The DNA of the CDR3 is TGTGCCAGTAGTAGCGGCCCTAGCGGGAGCATCGAGCAGTACTTC.